This TCR beta chain derives from a study of regulatory T cells in long-lasting Graves disease. Specified time point: persistent/refractory GD, antithyroid drugs over 5 years with positive TRAb. Construction of the TCR library relied on RNA isolated from PBMCs. J was trimmed by 5 bases and V by 7 bases; bases with no gene match: 10. Per the germline V gene, CDR1 is SNHLY and CDR2 is FYNNEI. This CDR3 spans 15 amino acids. In its sample, this clonotype was seen a few times. TCR beta libraries were built with iRepertoire HTBI primers and Arm-PCR of CDR3 regions. A single record per CDR3 protein comes from TCRdb applying MiXCR to the multiplex PCR reads. There are under 450,000 distinct CDR3 sequences in the sample; approximately 25% occur only once, and roughly a quarter lies in the top ten.

The source was peripheral blood mononuclear cells (PBMCs), collected when the disease was refractory, from a patient treated with antithyroid drugs. The clonotype originates from a woman between 35 and 50 years old with Graves disease. The chain uses TRBV2 and TRBJ2-1, with 8 bases fitting TRBD2. CDR3 sequence reads: CASIRAGVVNNEQFF. Here the CDR3 DNA reads TGTGCCAGCATTCGAGCGGGAGTCGTAAACAATGAGCAGTTCTTC.